This TCR beta chain was recovered during a study of OX40 agonist ivuxolimab in advanced cancers. Prior autoimmune disease or systemic immunosuppression barred patients. V was pared by 6 bases and J by 5 bases, with 17 bases between. Germline lookup yields CDR1 MNHEY and CDR2 SMNVEV (reference sequence). There are 14 residues in the CDR3. The protocol was immunoSEQ multiplex PCR, while the TCRdb copy is restricted to in-frame clones and leaves out a portion. The data hold tens of thousands of clones, with 80% to 95% observed a single time. The chain combines TRBV27 with TRBJ2-7; weak D call: TRBD2 (6 bases). The receptor's source is an adult with an advanced solid tumor such as melanoma, head and neck, liver or kidney cancer. The sequenced sample was CD4+ or CD8+ T cells sorted from blood, obtained in a trial of the OX40 agonist ivuxolimab. DNA of the CDR3: TGTGCCAGCAGCTTGGCAGGGAGGCTCCACGAGCAGTACTTC. This gives the protein CASSLAGRLHEQYF.